The 15 T cell receptor beta chains below all came from one sample that was sequenced in a study of blood T cell repertoires in COVID-19. Here immunoSEQ multiplex PCR was the method, and the copy in TCRdb shows in-frame clones only, minus some. Of 150,000 to 200,000 clones in the sample, approximately 92% were seen once. Source material: peripheral blood. The receptors here all came from a woman aged 50 to 60 with acute or convalescent COVID-19.

The chain has TRBV7-9 and TRBJ2-1, with a weak D call TRBD1 (7 bases). CDR1 and CDR2 from the germline V gene are SEHNR and FQNEAQ (reference sequence). V was pared by 1 base and J by 6 bases, with 10 bases between. This CDR3 region has 14 residues. The chain's CDR3 is CASSLGQGGNEQFF. CDR3 nucleotides: TGTGCCAGCAGCTTAGGGCAGGGGGGCAATGAGCAGTTCTTC.

The chain joins TRBV7-9 to TRBJ1-1; 7 bases line up with TRBD1. The V and J ends lost 5 bases and 3 bases, in that order; junction bases with no gene match: 21. This CDR3 comprises 19 residues. Germline assignment: CDR1 SEHNR and CDR2 FQNEAQ (reference sequence). The CDR3 spells CASSRALMGQTQGDTEAFF. CDR3 sequence (DNA): TGTGCCAGCAGCCGAGCTTTAATGGGACAGACACAAGGGGACACTGAAGCTTTCTTT. Looking up the rest from reference TRBV7-9 and TRBJ1-1 gives the full variable domain: DTGVSQNPRHKITKRGQNVTFRCDPISEHNRLYWYRQTLGQGPEFLTYFQNEAQLEKSRLLSDRFSAERPKGSFSTLEIQRTEQGDSAMYLCASSRALMGQTQGDTEAFFGQGTRLTVV.

The rearrangement joins TRBV7-9 to TRBJ1-6, with 10 bases lining up with TRBD1. Germline CDR1 reads SEHNR; CDR2 reads FQNEAQ (reference sequence). The CDR3 is 15 residues long. V lost 4 bases and J lost 5; bases outside the gene matches: 2. CDR3: CASSSGQGDNSPLHF. The CDR3 DNA follows: TGTGCCAGCAGCTCTGGACAGGGGGATAATTCACCCCTCCACTTT.

This sequence joins TRBV27 and TRBJ2-7; D perhaps matches TRBD1 (6 bases). Germline V gene sequence: CDR1 MNHEY, CDR2 SMNVEV (reference sequence). V was pared by 6 bases and J by 6 bases, with 18 bases between. The CDR3 is 14 amino acids. CDR3 sequence: CASSPGTPFLEQYF. The CDR3 DNA reads TGTGCCAGCAGCCCCGGGACACCTTTCCTCGAGCAGTACTTC.

CDR3 in DNA: TGTGCCATCAGTGAAAGCTTTGCAGGCCCCTCTGGGGCCAACGTCCTGACTTTC. Protein sequence: CAISESFAGPSGANVLTF. V is TRBV10-3 and J is TRBJ2-6, with D hard to call. This CDR3 comprises 18 residues. CDR1 and CDR2 from the germline V gene are ENHRY and SYGVKD. The V and J ends lost 3 bases and 0 bases respectively, with 15 bases between them.

The rearrangement uses TRBV7-9 and TRBJ2-5; 9 bases are shared with TRBD1. Germline CDR1 SEHNR, CDR2 FQNEAQ (reference sequence). This CDR3 spans 16 amino acids. The junction had 11 bases not matched to a gene; V was cut back by 4 bases and J by 5 bases. CDR3 region: CASSSTTQGARETQYF. The CDR3 nucleotides read TGTGCCAGCAGCTCTACTACACAGGGGGCTAGGGAGACCCAGTACTTC. Full variable domain (remainder filled in from reference TRBV7-9 and TRBJ2-5): DTGVSQNPRHKITKRGQNVTFRCDPISEHNRLYWYRQTLGQGPEFLTYFQNEAQLEKSRLLSDRFSAERPKGSFSTLEIQRTEQGDSAMYLCASSSTTQGARETQYFGPGTRLLVL.

The rearrangement links TRBV6-1 to TRBJ2-5; tentatively, D is TRBD1 (5 bases). This CDR3 comprises 15 residues. The germline V gene encodes CDR1 MNHNS and CDR2 SASEGT. The V end was cut by 8 bases, the J end by 4 bases, with 20 bases between. DNA of the CDR3: TGTGCCAGCGCAGCCCCAGGGTCAATCGGAGAGACCCAGTACTTC. Residues: CASAAPGSIGETQYF.

V is TRBV29-1 and J is TRBJ2-4; D not certain. This CDR3 has 13 amino acids. With 7 bases removed from V and 7 bases from J, the gap between germline ends came to 17 bases. Germline CDR1 SQVTM, CDR2 ANQGSEA. CDR3 loop: CSAVGWIMNIQYF. Written as DNA, the CDR3 is TGCAGCGCCGTCGGGTGGATAATGAACATTCAGTACTTC.

This rearrangement joins TRBV19 to TRBJ2-6; D is uncertain. CDR1 and CDR2 from the germline V gene are LNHDA and SQIVND (reference sequence). The CDR3 runs 15 residues. The germline V and J ends were trimmed by 3 bases and 0 bases, with 6 bases remaining between them. CDR3 in amino acids: CASSISPSGANVLTF. The CDR3, as DNA: TGTGCCAGTAGTATTAGTCCCTCTGGGGCCAACGTCCTGACTTTC.

The rearrangement links TRBV28 to TRBJ1-5; no firm D call. V was shortened by 7 bases and J by 0 bases, with 10 bases between the two germline ends. The CDR3 sequence is 14 residues long. From germline, CDR1 is MDHEN and CDR2 SYDVKM. The DNA for the CDR3 is TGTGCCAGCAAGAATAAACTTAGCAATCAGCCCCAGCATTTT. Residues: CASKNKLSNQPQHF.

The chain uses TRBV2 and TRBJ1-4, with TRBD1 identical over 7 bases. Germline V CDR1 and CDR2: SNHLY, FYNNEI. The CDR3 is 13 residues long. The trim removed 8 bases at V and 15 bases at J, leaving 15 bases unmatched. This CDR3 reads CASALENTGQVFF. The DNA for the CDR3 is TGTGCCAGCGCGCTGGAAAATACAGGACAGGTGTTTTTT. The whole variable domain, remainder taken from reference TRBV2 and TRBJ1-4, is EPEVTQTPSHQVTQMGQEVILRCVPISNHLYFYWYRQILGQKVEFLVSFYNNEISEKSEIFDDQFSVERPDGSNFTLKIRSTKLEDSAMYFCASALENTGQVFFGSGTQLSVL.

The chain employs TRBV19 and TRBJ1-4; possible D gene TRBD1, 6 bases. Trimming removed 4 bases from V and 0 bases from J, with 9 bases in between. Per germline, CDR1 LNHDA and CDR2 SQIVND (reference sequence). The CDR3 contains 15 residues. The CDR3 DNA sequence: TGTGCCAGTAGTACCGGACAGCCAACTAATGAAAAACTGTTTTTT. Amino acid sequence: CASSTGQPTNEKLFF.

This sequence joins TRBV24-1 and TRBJ2-1, with 10 nucleotides matching TRBD2. Germline V gives CDR1 KGHDR, CDR2 SFDVKD. The CDR3 contains 16 residues. V was pared by 5 bases and J by 0 bases, with 3 bases of the junction left unmatched. As DNA, the CDR3 is TGTGCCACCAGTGGCTCTAGCGGGAGCTCCTACAATGAGCAGTTCTTC. As protein: CATSGSSGSSYNEQFF.

The rearrangement links TRBV10-3 to TRBJ1-1, with 8 bases aligning to TRBD1. Germline V gives CDR1 ENHRY, CDR2 SYGVKD. The CDR3 has 15 amino acids. V lost 3 bases and J lost 1; bases outside the gene matches: 4. For the CDR3, the DNA is TGTGCCATCAGTGAAGGACAGGGAGGGAACACTGAAGCTTTCTTT. Its protein is CAISEGQGGNTEAFF.

The chain has TRBV6-2 or TRBV6-3 and TRBJ2-7; D uncertain. V was cut by 2 bases and J by 3 bases, with 8 bases left in between. CDR3 length: 13 amino acids. CDR1 MNHEY and CDR2 SVGEGT come from the germline V gene. The CDR3, as DNA: TGTGCCAGCAGTTACCCTCCTTTCTACGAGCAGTACTTC. It codes for CASSYPPFYEQYF.